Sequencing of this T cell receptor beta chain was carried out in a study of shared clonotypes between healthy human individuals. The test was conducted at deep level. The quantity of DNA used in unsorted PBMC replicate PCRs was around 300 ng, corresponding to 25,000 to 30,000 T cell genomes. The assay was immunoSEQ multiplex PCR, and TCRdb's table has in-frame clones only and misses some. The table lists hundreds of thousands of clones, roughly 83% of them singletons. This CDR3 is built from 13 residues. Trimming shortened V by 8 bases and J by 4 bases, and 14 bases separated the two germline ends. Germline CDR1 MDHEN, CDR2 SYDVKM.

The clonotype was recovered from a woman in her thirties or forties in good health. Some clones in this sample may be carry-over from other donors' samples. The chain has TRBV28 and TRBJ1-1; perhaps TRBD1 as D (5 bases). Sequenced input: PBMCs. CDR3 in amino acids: CASREGRVTEAFF. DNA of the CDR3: TGTGCCAGCCGTGAGGGCAGGGTCACTGAAGCTTTCTTT.